Included here is one T cell receptor beta chain sequence, with context. Its antigen is currently not known. The sample holds no much larger clone one base away, and base qualities are not on file. The V end gives up 2 bases and the J end 4 bases, leaving 13 bases in the junction not matched to a gene. Taken from the germline V gene (reference sequence), the CDR1 and CDR2 loops are LGHDT and YNNKEL. From cysteine to phenylalanine, the CDR3 is 19 amino acids long. CDR3 DNA only is kept here, 57 bases in frame from base 1. These data belong to a study of blood T cell repertoires in COVID-19 (dated by TCRdb to 2018 to 2020). As for the study more broadly: Samples covering the acute and convalescent phases of COVID-19 were provided by collaborators in the United States, Italy and Spain. The repertoires were released in a freely available public database meant as a resource for research on the immune response to SARS-CoV-2. The material from the prospective study consisted of cDNA or gDNA derived from T cells, B-cell-depleted T cells, or PBMCs. Deeply sampled blood TCRbeta repertoires from subjects exposed to, actively infected with, or recovered from COVID-19 were included in the dataset. Samples came from the ongoing ImmuneRACE study (first 160 participants) plus 1,254 subjects from 6 global collaborators. A de-identified subject ID, COVID-19 status, age in years and sex were almost always included in the sample metadata. Where HLA class I and class II types were available, the types were taken from metadata supplied by the sample provider, not from assay-based typing.

The collaborating institutions used their own protocols to collect whole blood in K2EDTA tubes. For TCRbeta analysis, collaborators shipped samples as frozen whole blood, isolated PBMCs, or DNA extracted from either of those sample types. The immunoSEQ Assay, a bias-controlled multiplex PCR, was used to amplify TCRbeta CDR3 regions from genomic DNA. The study's processing was this. Within the assay, amplification of reference gene primers was used to estimate how many nucleated cells each sample contained. To quantify the absolute abundance of each unique TCRbeta CDR3 rearrangement, sequence reads were collapsed and filtered. For each sample, productive Simpson clonality was calculated as the square root of Simpson's diversity index over productive rearrangements. The table comes from immuneACCESS by way of TCRdb, which keeps in-frame sequences with V and J called. Part of the clones is missing from these tables; in studies checked, under half for an unresolved V gene and the rest for unknown reasons. That table gives V, J and clone size, and the DNA gave D and trimming. The sample contains approximately 230,000 clones, just under 85% of them found a single time. Clones ranked in the top ten supply roughly 10% of the sample.

Summary of the overall study and its limitations: Clinical and demographic metadata were provided uncurated, with the amount varying by source and participant.

This sequence uses TRBV3-1 (or the pseudogene TRBV3-2) and TRBJ2-3; 12 junctional bases match TRBD2. The sample was peripheral blood. The sequence derives from a man older than 75 with acute or convalescent COVID-19. The CDR3 amino acid sequence is: CASSQRTSGRSSGADTQYF. The nucleotide sequence reads as follows: TGTGCCAGCAGCCAACGAACTAGCGGGAGGTCATCGGGGGCAGATACGCAGTATTTT.